This T cell receptor beta chain appears in the sequencing data of a study of blood T cells in healthy people across ages. This clonotype was observed a few times. The second PCR ran about 6 to 12 cycles with a sample-barcoded 5' primer and J-beta primers. TCRdb reprocessed the 5' RACE reads via MiXCR and lists one record per CDR3 protein. Here the sample spans 980,000 or so distinct CDR3 sequences, about 44% being singletons. CDR3 length: 15 residues. Germline CDR1 is SGHTA and CDR2 is FQGNSA. Losses at the gene ends were 5 bases for V and 6 bases for J; bases not matched to a gene: 11. The V and J genes are TRBV7-2 and TRBJ2-7; 9 nucleotides match TRBD1. The sequence was obtained from a man aged 30 to 39 in good health. Sequencing input: blood. CDR3 nucleotide sequence: TGTGCCAGCAGCAAAAATACCGGGACAGGGACCGAGCAGTACTTC. Protein product: CASSKNTGTGTEQYF.